A single sample is the source of the 8 T cell receptor beta chains below, sequenced in a study of T cells in Graves' hyperthyroidism and ophthalmopathy. From RNA transcripts, TCR beta CDR3 regions were amplified. TCR CDR3 underwent first-round RT-PCR with the HTBI primer set. One entry per CDR3 protein, called by TCRdb with MiXCR from the multiplex PCR reads. The repertoire has under 550,000 distinct CDR3 sequences, approximately 15% of them found once; the top ten carry approximately 5.8%. Material for sequencing was blood. The receptors shown here come from a woman under 30 with Graves' hyperthyroidism.

This clonotype was seen at least ten times. The rearrangement joins TRBV4-1 to TRBJ2-3; unclear D gene. Germline CDR1 and CDR2: MGHRA and YSYEKL. Trimming removed 2 bases at V and 5 bases at J, with 5 bases between. This CDR3 region has 12 residues. The CDR3 is CASSQRIDTQYF. The CDR3 DNA reads as TGCGCCAGCAGCCAACGAATAGATACGCAGTATTTT.

The chain links TRBV6-2 or TRBV6-3 to TRBJ2-2; 7 positions agree with TRBD1. Germline CDR1 and CDR2: MNHEY and SVGEGT. The CDR3 length is 14 residues. J gave up 7 bases and V 5 bases, and 7 bases lay outside the gene matches. The DNA of the CDR3 is TGTGCCAGCAGTCGCAGGGGGTCGTTCGGGGAGCTGTTTTTT. Encoded protein: CASSRRGSFGELFF.

This clonotype appeared many times. DNA of the CDR3: TGCAGTGCACAAGAACAGTATGAGTACCAAGAGACCCAGTACTTC. This translates into CSAQEQYEYQETQYF. The rearrangement uses TRBV20-1 and TRBJ2-5; D uncertain. The germline V and J ends were trimmed by 6 bases and 0 bases, with 17 bases remaining between them. Germline V gene lookup returns CDR1 DFQATT and CDR2 SNEGSKA (reference sequence). The CDR3 has 15 amino acids.

This clonotype was seen a few times. The DNA for the CDR3 is TGCAGTGCTCAACAGGGGGGTGAAAAACTGTTTTTT. This gives the protein CSAQQGGEKLFF. The chain couples TRBV20-1 to TRBJ1-4, with TRBD1 matching over 8 bases. From germline, CDR1 is DFQATT and CDR2 SNEGSKA (reference sequence). The CDR3 extends over 12 amino acids. V lost 5 bases and J lost 7; bases outside the gene matches: 3.

This clonotype has ten or more counts. For the CDR3, the DNA is TGTGCCAGCAGTTACGGGACAGGCTCGCGAAACACCATATATTTT. It yields the protein CASSYGTGSRNTIYF. This rearrangement joins TRBV6-5 to TRBJ1-3; 8 bases fit TRBD1. This CDR3 spans 15 amino acids. The J segment lost 5 bases and the V segment lost 2 bases, leaving 5 bases of the junction unmatched. Germline CDR1 reads MNHEY; CDR2 reads SVGAGI.

This clonotype occurred many times. The rearrangement links TRBV7-9 to TRBJ2-7; possible D gene TRBD2, 6 bases. The CDR3 consists of 16 residues. Deletions cut 4 bases from V and 2 bases from J, with 18 bases between. Germline V CDR1 and CDR2: SEHNR, FQNEAQ (reference sequence). CDR3 sequence: CASSSKYGTSTYEQYF. CDR3 in DNA: TGTGCCAGCAGCTCCAAGTACGGGACTTCAACCTACGAGCAGTACTTC.

This clonotype has ten or more counts. V is TRBV7-8 and J is TRBJ1-4; D gene unclear. This CDR3 has 15 amino acids. Between the trimmed V and J ends, which lost 4 bases and 0 bases, there was a span of 9 bases. Looked up from germline, CDR1 is SGHVS and CDR2 is FQNEAQ. CDR3 DNA: TGTGCCAGCAGCTCATGGTCAGCAACTAATGAAAAACTGTTTTTT. Translated, it gives CASSSWSATNEKLFF.

This clonotype appeared many times. The rearrangement links TRBV2 to TRBJ1-5; perhaps TRBD1 as D (5 bases). The CDR3 is made up of 16 amino acids. Germline assignment: CDR1 SNHLY and CDR2 FYNNEI. The V and J ends lost 4 bases and 0 bases respectively, with 13 bases between them. The CDR3 sequence: CASSVLGTYSNQPQHF. Here the CDR3 DNA reads TGTGCCAGCAGTGTGTTGGGGACCTATAGCAATCAGCCCCAGCATTTT.